These 11 T cell receptor beta chains originate from one sample sequenced in a study of human T cells and chemical hapten exposure. Indicated time point: patch test 2, 6 weeks after DPC sensitization. Treatment given: therapeutic diphenylcyclopropenone sensitization with weekly scalp DPC. TCRdb re-called the RACE reads with MiXCR, one entry per CDR3 protein. The table has about 140,000 distinct CDR3 sequences, roughly 12% seen once; the top ten hold more than 1.1%. Specimen: whole blood, collected in connection with sensitization to the hapten diphenylcyclopropenone (DPC). These receptors were taken from a woman in her 50s with alopecia areata. Some clones in this sample may be carry-over from other donors' samples.

This clonotype showed up just a few times. The genes are TRBV9 and TRBJ2-1; D is unresolved. V was trimmed by 0 bases and J by 10 bases, leaving 8 bases between them. This CDR3 has 12 residues. CDR1 and CDR2 (germline): SGDLS, YYNGEE. The CDR3 sequence: CASSVALGEQFF. The CDR3 DNA reads as TGTGCCAGCAGCGTAGCCCTAGGGGAGCAGTTCTTC.

The chain combines TRBV6-2 or TRBV6-3 with TRBJ2-5, with a possible D match to TRBD2 (5 bases). The CDR3 contains 14 residues. Trimming stripped 5 bases from V and 5 bases from J, with 15 bases between. CDR1 and CDR2 from the germline V gene are MNHEY and SVGEGT. The DNA of the CDR3 is TGTGCCAGCAGTGAACACGGGCGAGGGGAGACCCAGTACTTC. Amino acid sequence: CASSEHGRGETQYF.

The chain links TRBV25-1 to TRBJ2-5; 8 positions agree with TRBD2. The CDR3 is 16 amino acids. J gave up 2 bases and V 5 bases, and 10 bases lay outside the gene matches. Germline CDR1 reads MGHDK; CDR2 reads SYGVNS. In DNA form, the CDR3 reads TGTGCCAGCAGTCTATTTACTAGCGGATCACAAGAGACCCAGTACTTC. It is translated as CASSLFTSGSQETQYF.

This clonotype was counted between two and nine times. V and J are TRBV2 and TRBJ1-5, with 10 bases aligning to TRBD1. The germline V gene has CDR1 SNHLY and CDR2 FYNNEI. J was trimmed by 7 bases and V by 6 bases; bases with no gene match: 9. This CDR3 is built from 15 residues. The CDR3 sequence: CASSAGTGVLQPQHF. For the CDR3, the DNA is TGTGCCAGCAGCGCCGGGACAGGGGTTCTGCAGCCCCAGCATTTT.

The genes are TRBV6-5 and TRBJ2-7, with TRBD2 identical over 14 bases. The CDR3 has 15 amino acids. J gave up 3 bases and V 2 bases, and 0 bases lay outside the gene matches. Germline V lookup: CDR1 MNHEY, CDR2 SVGAGI. The CDR3 reads CASSYGTSGSYEQYF. CDR3 bases: TGTGCCAGCAGTTACGGGACTAGCGGGAGCTACGAGCAGTACTTC.

This clonotype was recorded a few times. V is TRBV28 and J is TRBJ1-2, with TRBD1 identical over 7 bases. The CDR3 has 13 amino acids. V was pared by 5 bases and J by 6 bases, with 6 bases of the junction left unmatched. Germline-derived CDR1 and CDR2 are MDHEN and SYDVKM. In DNA, the CDR3 is TGTGCCAGCAGTCTACAGGGGAGAAATGGCTACACCTTC. The encoded protein is CASSLQGRNGYTF.

This clonotype was observed a handful of times. V gene TRBV9 combines with J gene TRBJ2-5; 7 bases align to TRBD2. CDR1 and CDR2 (germline): SGDLS, YYNGEE. V lost 2 bases and J lost 2; bases outside the gene matches: 6. The CDR3 length is 15 residues. CDR3 nucleotides: TGTGCCAGCAGCGTTTGGGGCGGGGGACAAGAGACCCAGTACTTC. Protein: CASSVWGGGQETQYF.

At least ten counts were recorded for this clonotype. The rearrangement joins TRBV29-1 to TRBJ2-7; 10 nucleotides align to TRBD1. The CDR3 extends over 14 amino acids. Germline V gene sequence: CDR1 SQVTM, CDR2 ANQGSEA. Losses at the gene ends were 5 bases for V and 0 bases for J; bases not matched to a gene: 4. CDR3 sequence: CSVPGQGNSYEQYF. The CDR3 coding sequence is TGCAGCGTTCCGGGACAGGGGAACTCCTACGAGCAGTACTTC.

The chain uses TRBV7-9 and TRBJ2-7, with D maybe TRBD2 (5 bases). V was clipped by 1 base and J by 2 bases, with 9 bases between them. Germline V gene lookup returns CDR1 SEHNR and CDR2 FQNEAQ (reference sequence). This CDR3 is 14 amino acids long. CDR3 protein: CASSLGGAPYEQYF. CDR3 bases: TGTGCCAGCAGCTTAGGGGGAGCCCCCTACGAGCAGTACTTC.

The chain combines TRBV7-2 with TRBJ2-3; D gene ambiguous. Trimming left V 2 bases short and J 3 bases short, with 3 bases between. Germline CDR1 SGHTA, CDR2 FQGNSA. The CDR3 runs 12 residues. As DNA, the CDR3 is TGTGCCAGCAGCTTATGGACAGATACGCAGTATTTT. It encodes CASSLWTDTQYF. The entire variable domain, with the rest obtained from reference TRBV7-2 and TRBJ2-3, is as follows: GAGVSQSPSNKVTEKGKDVELRCDPISGHTALYWYRQSLGQGLEFLIYFQGNSAPDKSGLPSDRFSAERTGGSVSTLTIQRTQQEDSAVYLCASSLWTDTQYFGPGTRLTVL.

This clonotype was seen many times. Here the CDR3 DNA reads TGTGCCAGCAGCCCTCGGTCTAACACTGAAGCTTTCTTT. This gives the protein CASSPRSNTEAFF. The genes are TRBV7-8 and TRBJ1-1; D gene uncertain. V lost 5 bases, J lost 2 bases, and 9 bases lay in between. This CDR3 region has 13 residues. CDR1 SGHVS and CDR2 FQNEAQ come from the germline V gene.